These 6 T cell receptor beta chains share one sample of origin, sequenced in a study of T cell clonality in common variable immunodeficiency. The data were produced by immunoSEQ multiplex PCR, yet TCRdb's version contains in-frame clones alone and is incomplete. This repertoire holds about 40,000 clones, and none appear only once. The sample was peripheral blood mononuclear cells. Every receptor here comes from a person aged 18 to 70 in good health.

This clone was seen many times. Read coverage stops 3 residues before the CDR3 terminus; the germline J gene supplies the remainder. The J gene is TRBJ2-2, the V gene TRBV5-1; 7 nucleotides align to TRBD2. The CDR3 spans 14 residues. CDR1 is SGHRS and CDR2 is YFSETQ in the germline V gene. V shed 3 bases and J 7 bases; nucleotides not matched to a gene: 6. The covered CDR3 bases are TGCGCCAGCAGCTCCCAGGCTAGCGGCGGGGAG. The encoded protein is CASSSQASGGE. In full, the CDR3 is CASSSQASGGELFF.

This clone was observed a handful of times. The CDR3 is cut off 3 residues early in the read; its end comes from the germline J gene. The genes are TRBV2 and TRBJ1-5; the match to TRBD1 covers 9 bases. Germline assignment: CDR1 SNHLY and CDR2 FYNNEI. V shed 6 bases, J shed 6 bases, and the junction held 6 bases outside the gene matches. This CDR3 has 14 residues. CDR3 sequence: CASSVQGAGQPQHF. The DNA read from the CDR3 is TGTGCCAGCAGCGTACAGGGGGCCGGTCAGCCC. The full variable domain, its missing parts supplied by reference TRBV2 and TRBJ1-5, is EPEVTQTPSHQVTQMGQEVILRCVPISNHLYFYWYRQILGQKVEFLVSFYNNEISEKSEIFDDQFSVERPDGSNFTLKIRSTKLEDSAMYFCASSVQGAGQPQHFGDGTRLSIL.

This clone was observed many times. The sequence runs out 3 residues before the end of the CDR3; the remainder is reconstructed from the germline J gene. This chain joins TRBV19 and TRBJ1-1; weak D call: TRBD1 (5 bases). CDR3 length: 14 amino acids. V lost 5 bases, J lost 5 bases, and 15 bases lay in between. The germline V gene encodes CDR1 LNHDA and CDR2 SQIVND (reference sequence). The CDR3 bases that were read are TGTGCCAGTAGTGCCTACTCAGGGAGTACTGAA. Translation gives CASSAYSGSTE. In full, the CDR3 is CASSAYSGSTEAFF.

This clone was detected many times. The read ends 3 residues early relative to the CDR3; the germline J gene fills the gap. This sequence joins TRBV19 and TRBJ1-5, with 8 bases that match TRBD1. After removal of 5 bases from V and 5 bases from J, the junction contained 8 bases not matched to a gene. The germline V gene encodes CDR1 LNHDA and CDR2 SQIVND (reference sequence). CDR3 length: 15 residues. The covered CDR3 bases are TGTGCCAGTAGTTCCTCCGGGACAGGCCATCAGCCC. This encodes CASSSSGTGHQP. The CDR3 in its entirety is CASSSSGTGHQPQHF.

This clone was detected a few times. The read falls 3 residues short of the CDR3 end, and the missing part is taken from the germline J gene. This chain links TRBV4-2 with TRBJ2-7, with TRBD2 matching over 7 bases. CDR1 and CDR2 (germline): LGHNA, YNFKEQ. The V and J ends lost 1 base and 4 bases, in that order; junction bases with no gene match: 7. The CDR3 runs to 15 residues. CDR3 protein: CASSQGLGRAYEQYF. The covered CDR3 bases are TGTGCCAGCAGCCAAGGACTAGGGAGGGCATACGAG.

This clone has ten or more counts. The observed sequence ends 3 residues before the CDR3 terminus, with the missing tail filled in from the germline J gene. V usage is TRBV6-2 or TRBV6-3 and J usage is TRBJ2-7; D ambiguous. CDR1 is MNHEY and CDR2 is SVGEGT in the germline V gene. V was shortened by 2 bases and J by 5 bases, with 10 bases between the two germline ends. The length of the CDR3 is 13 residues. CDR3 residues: CASSYLGVDEQYF. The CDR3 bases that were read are TGTGCCAGCAGTTACCTAGGAGTGGACGAG.